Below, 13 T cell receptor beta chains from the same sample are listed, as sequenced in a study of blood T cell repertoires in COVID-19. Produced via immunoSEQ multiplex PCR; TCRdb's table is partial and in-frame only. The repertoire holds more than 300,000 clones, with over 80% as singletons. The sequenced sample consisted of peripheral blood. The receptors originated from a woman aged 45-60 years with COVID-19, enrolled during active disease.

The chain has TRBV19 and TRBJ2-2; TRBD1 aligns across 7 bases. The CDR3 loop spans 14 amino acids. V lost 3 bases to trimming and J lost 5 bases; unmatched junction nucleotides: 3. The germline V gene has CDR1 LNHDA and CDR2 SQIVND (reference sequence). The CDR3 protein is CASSMAGGTGELFF. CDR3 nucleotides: TGTGCCAGTAGTATGGCAGGGGGAACCGGGGAGCTGTTTTTT.

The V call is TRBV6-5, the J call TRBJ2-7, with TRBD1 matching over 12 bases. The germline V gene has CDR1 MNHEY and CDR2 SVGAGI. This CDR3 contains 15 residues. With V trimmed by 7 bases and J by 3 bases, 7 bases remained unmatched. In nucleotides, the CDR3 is TGTGCCAGCACCACCGGGACAGGGGGCGTCTACGAGCAGTACTTC. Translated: CASTTGTGGVYEQYF.

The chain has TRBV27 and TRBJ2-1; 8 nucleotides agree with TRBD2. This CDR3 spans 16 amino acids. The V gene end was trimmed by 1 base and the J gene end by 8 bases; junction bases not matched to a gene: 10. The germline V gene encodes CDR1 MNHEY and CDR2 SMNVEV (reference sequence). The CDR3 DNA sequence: TGTGCCAGCAGTTTATTATTAGCGGGGACATGGGATGAGCAGTTCTTC. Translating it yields CASSLLLAGTWDEQFF.

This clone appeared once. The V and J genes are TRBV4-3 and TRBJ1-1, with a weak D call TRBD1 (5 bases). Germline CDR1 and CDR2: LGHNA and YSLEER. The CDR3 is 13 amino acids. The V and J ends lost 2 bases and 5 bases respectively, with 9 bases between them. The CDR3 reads CASSQNRLTEAFF. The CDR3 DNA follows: TGCGCCAGCAGCCAAAACAGGTTAACTGAAGCTTTCTTT.

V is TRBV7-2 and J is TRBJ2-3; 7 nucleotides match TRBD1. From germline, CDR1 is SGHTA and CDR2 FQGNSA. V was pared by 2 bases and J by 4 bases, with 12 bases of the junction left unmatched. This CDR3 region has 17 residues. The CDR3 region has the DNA TGTGCCAGCAGCTTACAGGGGGTCTGGCTAGCTGCAGATACGCAGTATTTT. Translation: CASSLQGVWLAADTQYF.

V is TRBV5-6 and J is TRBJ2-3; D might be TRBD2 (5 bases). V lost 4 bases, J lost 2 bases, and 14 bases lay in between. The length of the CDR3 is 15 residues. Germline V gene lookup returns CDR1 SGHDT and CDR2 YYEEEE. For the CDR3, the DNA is TGTGCCAGCAGCGGAGGCGTCAAGTTCACAGATACGCAGTATTTT. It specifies CASSGGVKFTDTQYF.

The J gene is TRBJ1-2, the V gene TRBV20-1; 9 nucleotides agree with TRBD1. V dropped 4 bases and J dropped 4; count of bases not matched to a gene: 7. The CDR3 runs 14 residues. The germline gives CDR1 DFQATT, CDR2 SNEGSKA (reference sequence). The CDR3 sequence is CSAIDTDRGYGYTF. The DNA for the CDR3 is TGCAGTGCTATTGACACGGACAGGGGCTATGGCTACACCTTC.

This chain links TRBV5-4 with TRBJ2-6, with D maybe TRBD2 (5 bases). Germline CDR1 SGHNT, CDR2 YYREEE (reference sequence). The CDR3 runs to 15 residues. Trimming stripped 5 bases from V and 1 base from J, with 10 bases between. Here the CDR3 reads CASRGSASGANVLTF. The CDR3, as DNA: TGTGCCAGCAGGGGGAGTGCGTCTGGGGCCAACGTCCTGACTTTC. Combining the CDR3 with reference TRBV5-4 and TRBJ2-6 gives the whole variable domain ETGVTQSPTHLIKTRGQQVTLRCSSQSGHNTVSWYQQALGQGPQFIFQYYREEENGRGNFPPRFSGLQFPNYSSELNVNALELDDSALYLCASRGSASGANVLTFGAGSRLTVL.

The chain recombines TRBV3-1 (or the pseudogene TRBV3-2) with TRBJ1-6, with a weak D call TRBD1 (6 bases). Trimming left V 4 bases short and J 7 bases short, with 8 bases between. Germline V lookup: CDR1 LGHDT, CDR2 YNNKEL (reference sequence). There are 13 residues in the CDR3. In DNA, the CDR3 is TGTGCCAGCAGCCCCGACAGGAATTCACCCCTCCACTTT. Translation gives CASSPDRNSPLHF.

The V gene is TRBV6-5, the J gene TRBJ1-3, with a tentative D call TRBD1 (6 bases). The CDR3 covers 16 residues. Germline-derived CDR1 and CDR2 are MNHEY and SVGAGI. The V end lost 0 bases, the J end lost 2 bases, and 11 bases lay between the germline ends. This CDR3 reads CASSYSPGATGNTIYF. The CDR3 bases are TGTGCCAGCAGTTACTCACCAGGGGCTACTGGAAACACCATATATTTT.

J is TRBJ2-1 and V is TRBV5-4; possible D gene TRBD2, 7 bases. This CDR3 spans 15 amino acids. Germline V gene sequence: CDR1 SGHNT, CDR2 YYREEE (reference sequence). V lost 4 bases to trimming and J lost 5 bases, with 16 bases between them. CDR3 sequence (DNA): TGTGCCAGCAGCGGGGGCTCGAGCGGGAACAATGAGCAGTTCTTC. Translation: CASSGGSSGNNEQFF.

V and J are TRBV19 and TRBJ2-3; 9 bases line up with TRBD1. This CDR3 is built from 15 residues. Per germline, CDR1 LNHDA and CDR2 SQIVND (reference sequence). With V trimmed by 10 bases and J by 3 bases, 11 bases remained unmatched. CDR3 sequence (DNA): TGTGCCACCAAGAACAGGGGGCTAGGGACAGATACGCAGTATTTT. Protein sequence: CATKNRGLGTDTQYF.

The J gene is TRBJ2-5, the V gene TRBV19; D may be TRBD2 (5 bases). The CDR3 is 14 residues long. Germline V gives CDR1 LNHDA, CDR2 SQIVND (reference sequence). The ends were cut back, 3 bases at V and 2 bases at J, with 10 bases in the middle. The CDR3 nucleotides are TGTGCCAGTAGTATCTGGGGAGTACAAGAGACCCAGTACTTC. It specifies CASSIWGVQETQYF. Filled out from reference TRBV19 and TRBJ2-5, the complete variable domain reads DGGITQSPKYLFRKEGQNVTLSCEQNLNHDAMYWYRQDPGQGLRLIYYSQIVNDFQKGDIAEGYSVSREKKESFPLTVTSAQKNPTAFYLCASSIWGVQETQYFGPGTRLLVL.